A selection of T cell receptor beta chains follows, all from one sample in a study of control samples from healthy donors and cancer patients. Data came from immunoSEQ multiplex PCR; TCRdb stores just in-frame clones and leaves some out. The profile shows tens of thousands of clones, 87% of them singletons. Sequencing was performed on PBMCs. The receptor source for this set is a man aged 55 to 70 with head and neck cancer. Both conserved end residues are part of each CDR3. D genes are given only for firm matches. Part of the rows lack a size; the others show once, few, many or a class for expanded clones.

d_call	j_call	v_call	clone_size	cdr3_aa	cdr3_nt
NA	TRBJ1-2	TRBV7-9	once	CASSSRGGVKGGYTF	TGTGCCAGCAGCTCTCGGGGGGGCGTGAAGGGAGGCTACACCTTC
NA	TRBJ1-1	TRBV7-9	NA	CASSFRQGGQTEAFF	TGTGCCAGCAGCTTTAGACAAGGGGGGCAGACTGAAGCTTTCTTT
NA	TRBJ2-3	TRBV7-2	NA	CASSFLGGTSTDTQYF	TGTGCCAGCAGCTTTCTAGGGGGGACTAGCACAGATACGCAGTATTTT
TRBD2	TRBJ2-7	TRBV30	few	CAWSVISGGASYEQYF	TGTGCCTGGAGTGTAATTAGCGGGGGGGCCTCCTACGAGCAGTACTTC
TRBD2	TRBJ2-1	TRBV6-2/TRBV6-3	NA	CASSYGASGKGFEQFF	TGTGCCAGCAGTTACGGCGCTAGCGGGAAGGGTTTTGAGCAGTTCTTC
NA	TRBJ1-2	TRBV7-9	NA	CASSLTRYTGDYTF	TGTGCCAGCAGCTTGACACGTTACACGGGTGACTACACCTTC
NA	TRBJ1-1	TRBV2	NA	CASSDSSSPGEAFF	TGTGCCAGCAGTGATTCAAGCAGCCCTGGGGAAGCTTTCTTT
NA	TRBJ1-1	TRBV11-2	NA	CASSYLVQGWTEAFF	TGTGCCAGCAGTTACCTGGTCCAGGGGTGGACTGAAGCTTTCTTT
TRBD1	TRBJ2-5	TRBV28	NA	CASTTGTGVQETQYF	TGTGCCAGCACCACCGGGACAGGGGTTCAAGAGACCCAGTACTTC
NA	TRBJ1-1	TRBV6-6	NA	CASSYERRGAGEAFF	TGTGCCAGCAGTTACGAACGGCGGGGGGCGGGTGAAGCTTTCTTT
NA	TRBJ2-1	TRBV18	NA	CASSPRWGSSYNEQFF	TGTGCCAGCTCACCACGGTGGGGGAGCTCCTACAATGAGCAGTTCTTC
NA	TRBJ1-2	TRBV2	NA	CASTNEGLDNYGYTF	TGTGCCAGCACTAACGAGGGGCTAGACAACTATGGCTACACCTTC
TRBD1	TRBJ2-1	TRBV19	NA	CATGQGVSNEQFF	TGTGCCACGGGGCAGGGGGTAAGCAATGAGCAGTTCTTC
TRBD1	TRBJ2-2	TRBV6-5	once	CASSYRGQAGELFF	TGTGCCAGCAGTTACAGGGGGCAGGCCGGGGAGCTGTTTTTT
TRBD1	TRBJ1-6	TRBV2	NA	CASREPGQGNSPLHF	TGTGCCAGCAGAGAACCGGGACAGGGAAATTCACCCCTCCACTTT
TRBD2	TRBJ2-5	TRBV5-1	NA	CASSRVAGLETQYF	TGCGCCAGCAGTCGAGTAGCGGGACTGGAGACCCAGTACTTC
NA	TRBJ1-6	TRBV20-1	medium-sized	CSAVSGSPLHF	TGCAGTGCTGTCTCTGGTTCACCCCTCCACTTT
NA	TRBJ1-4	TRBV9	NA	CASSVGIGEKLFF	TGTGCCAGCAGCGTAGGTATTGGGGAAAAACTGTTTTTT